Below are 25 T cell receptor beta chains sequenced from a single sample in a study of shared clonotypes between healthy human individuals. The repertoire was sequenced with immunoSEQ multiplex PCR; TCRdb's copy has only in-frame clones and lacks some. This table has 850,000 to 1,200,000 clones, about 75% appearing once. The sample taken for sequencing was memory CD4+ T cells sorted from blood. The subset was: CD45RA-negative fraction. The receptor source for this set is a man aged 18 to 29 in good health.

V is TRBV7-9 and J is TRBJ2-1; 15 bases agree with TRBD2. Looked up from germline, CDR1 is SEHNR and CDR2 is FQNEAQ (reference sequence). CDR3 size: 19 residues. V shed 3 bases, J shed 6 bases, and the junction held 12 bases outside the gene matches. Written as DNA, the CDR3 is TGTGCCAGCAGCTTTAGTGCGGGGACTAGCGGGAGGCTCGGCAATGAGCAGTTCTTC. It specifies CASSFSAGTSGRLGNEQFF. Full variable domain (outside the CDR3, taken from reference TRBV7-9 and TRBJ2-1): DTGVSQNPRHKITKRGQNVTFRCDPISEHNRLYWYRQTLGQGPEFLTYFQNEAQLEKSRLLSDRFSAERPKGSFSTLEIQRTEQGDSAMYLCASSFSAGTSGRLGNEQFFGPGTRLTVL.

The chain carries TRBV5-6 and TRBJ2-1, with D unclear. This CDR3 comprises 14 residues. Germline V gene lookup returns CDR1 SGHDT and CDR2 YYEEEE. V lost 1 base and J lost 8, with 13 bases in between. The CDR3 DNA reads TGTGCCAGCAGCTTGTATGGCGTCAGTGATGAGCAGTTCTTC. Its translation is CASSLYGVSDEQFF.

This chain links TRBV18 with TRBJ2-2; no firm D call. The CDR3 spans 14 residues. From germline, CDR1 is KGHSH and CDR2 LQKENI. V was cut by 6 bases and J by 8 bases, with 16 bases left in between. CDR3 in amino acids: CASSPGQTGGELFF. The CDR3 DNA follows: TGTGCCAGCTCCCCGGGTCAGACCGGAGGGGAGCTGTTTTTT.

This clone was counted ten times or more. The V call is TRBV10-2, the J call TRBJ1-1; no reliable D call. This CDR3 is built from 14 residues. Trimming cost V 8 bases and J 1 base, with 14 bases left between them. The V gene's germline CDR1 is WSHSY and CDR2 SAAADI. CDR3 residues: CASRGAAQNTEAFF. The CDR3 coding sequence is TGCGCCAGCCGGGGAGCAGCCCAGAACACTGAAGCTTTCTTT.

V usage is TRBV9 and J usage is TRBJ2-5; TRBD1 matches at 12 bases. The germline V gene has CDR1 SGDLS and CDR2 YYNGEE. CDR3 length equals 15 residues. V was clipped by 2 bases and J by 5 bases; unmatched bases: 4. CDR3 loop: CASSVGTGGWETQYF. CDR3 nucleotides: TGTGCCAGCAGCGTCGGGACAGGGGGCTGGGAGACCCAGTACTTC.

In DNA, the CDR3 is TGTGCCAGCAGTGGATCTAGCGCCATAATTTCTCAGTACTTC. Protein sequence: CASSGSSAIISQYF. V usage is TRBV2 and J usage is TRBJ2-7; the D gene is possibly TRBD2 (6 bases). V was shortened by 4 bases and J by 10 bases, with 20 bases between the two germline ends. CDR3 length: 14 amino acids. The V gene's germline CDR1 is SNHLY and CDR2 FYNNEI.

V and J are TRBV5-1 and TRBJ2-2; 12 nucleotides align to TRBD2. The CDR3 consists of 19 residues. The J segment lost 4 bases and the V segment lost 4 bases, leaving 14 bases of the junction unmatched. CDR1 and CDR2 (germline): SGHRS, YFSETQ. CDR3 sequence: CASSRSGLAGQGGTGELFF. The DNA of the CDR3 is TGCGCCAGCAGCCGATCGGGACTAGCGGGCCAAGGGGGCACCGGGGAGCTGTTTTTT.

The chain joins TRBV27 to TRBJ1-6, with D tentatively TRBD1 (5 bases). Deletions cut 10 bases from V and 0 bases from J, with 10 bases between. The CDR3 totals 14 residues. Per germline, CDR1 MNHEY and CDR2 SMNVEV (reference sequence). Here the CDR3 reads CAIPGSSYNSPLHF. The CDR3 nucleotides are TGTGCCATTCCAGGGAGCTCCTATAATTCACCCCTCCACTTT.

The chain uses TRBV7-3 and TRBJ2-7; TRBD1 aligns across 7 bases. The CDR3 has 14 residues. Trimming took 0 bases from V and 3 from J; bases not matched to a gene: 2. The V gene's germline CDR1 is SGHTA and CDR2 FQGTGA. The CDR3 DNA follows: TGTGCCAGCAGCTTAACACGGGACAGCTACGAGCAGTACTTC. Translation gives CASSLTRDSYEQYF.

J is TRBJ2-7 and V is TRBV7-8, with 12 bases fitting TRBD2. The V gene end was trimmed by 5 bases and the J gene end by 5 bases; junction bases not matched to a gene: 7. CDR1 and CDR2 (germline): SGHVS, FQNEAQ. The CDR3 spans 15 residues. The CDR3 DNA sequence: TGTGCCAGCAGCCAAACGGGACTAGCGGGCCACGAGCAGTACTTC. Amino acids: CASSQTGLAGHEQYF.

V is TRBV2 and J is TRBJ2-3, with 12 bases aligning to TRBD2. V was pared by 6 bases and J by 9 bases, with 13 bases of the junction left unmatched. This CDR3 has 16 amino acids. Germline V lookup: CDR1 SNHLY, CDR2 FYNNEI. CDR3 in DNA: TGTGCCAGCAGGAGGACTAGCGGGGTAGTTAGAGGAACGCAGTATTTT. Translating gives CASRRTSGVVRGTQYF.

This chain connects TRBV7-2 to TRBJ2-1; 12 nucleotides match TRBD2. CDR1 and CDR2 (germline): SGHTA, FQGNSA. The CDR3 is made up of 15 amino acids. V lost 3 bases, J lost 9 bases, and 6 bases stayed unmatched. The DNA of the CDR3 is TGTGCCAGCAGCTTTAAGACTAGCGGGAGTGGTGAGCAGTTCTTC. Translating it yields CASSFKTSGSGEQFF.

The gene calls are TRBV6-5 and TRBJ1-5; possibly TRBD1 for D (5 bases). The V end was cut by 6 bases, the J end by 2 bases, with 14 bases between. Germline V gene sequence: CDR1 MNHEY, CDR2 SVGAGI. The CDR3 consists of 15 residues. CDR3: CASRPTDSRNQPQHF. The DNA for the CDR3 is TGTGCCAGCAGGCCTACTGACAGCCGCAATCAGCCCCAGCATTTT.

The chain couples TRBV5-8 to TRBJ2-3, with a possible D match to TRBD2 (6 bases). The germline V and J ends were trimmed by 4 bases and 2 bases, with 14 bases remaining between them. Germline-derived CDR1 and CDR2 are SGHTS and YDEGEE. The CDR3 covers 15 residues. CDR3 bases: TGTGCCAGCAGCAGGGCTAGCGCTCTCACAGATACGCAGTATTTT. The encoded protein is CASSRASALTDTQYF.

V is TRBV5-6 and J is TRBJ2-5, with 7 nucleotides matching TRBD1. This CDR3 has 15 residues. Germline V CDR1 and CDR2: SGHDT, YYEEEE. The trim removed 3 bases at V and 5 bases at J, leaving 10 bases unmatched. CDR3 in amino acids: CASSSSGTAAETQYF. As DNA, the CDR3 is TGTGCCAGCAGCTCCTCCGGGACAGCGGCGGAGACCCAGTACTTC.

This chain's CDR3 is CAWSKGLLTQAEKLFF. The CDR3 coding sequence is TGTGCCTGGAGTAAGGGACTTCTGACCCAGGCTGAAAAACTGTTTTTT. V is TRBV30 and J is TRBJ1-4, with a possible D match to TRBD1 (5 bases). The CDR3 is made up of 16 amino acids. Germline V gene sequence: CDR1 GTSNPN, CDR2 SVGIG (reference sequence). Between the trimmed V and J ends, which lost 2 bases and 7 bases, there was a span of 20 bases.

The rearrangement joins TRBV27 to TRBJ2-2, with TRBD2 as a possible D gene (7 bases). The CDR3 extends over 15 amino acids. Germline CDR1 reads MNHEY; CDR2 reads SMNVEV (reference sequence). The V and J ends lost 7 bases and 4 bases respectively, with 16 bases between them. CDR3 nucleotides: TGTGCCAGCATTACGGGGGGCCACCCCACCGGGGAGCTGTTTTTT. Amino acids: CASITGGHPTGELFF.

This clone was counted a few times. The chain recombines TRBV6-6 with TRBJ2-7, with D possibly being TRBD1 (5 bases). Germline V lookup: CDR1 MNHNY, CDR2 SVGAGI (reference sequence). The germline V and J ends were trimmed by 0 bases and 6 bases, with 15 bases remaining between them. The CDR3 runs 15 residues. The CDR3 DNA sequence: TGTGCCAGCAGTTACTCGATTCAGGGCGCTACCGAGCAGTACTTC. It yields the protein CASSYSIQGATEQYF.

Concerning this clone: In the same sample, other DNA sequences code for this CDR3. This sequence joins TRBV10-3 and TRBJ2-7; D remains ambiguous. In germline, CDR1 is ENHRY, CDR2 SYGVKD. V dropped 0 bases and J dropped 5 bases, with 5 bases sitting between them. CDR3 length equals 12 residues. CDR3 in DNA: TGTGCCATCAGTGAGTCAGGGAACGAGCAGTACTTC. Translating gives CAISESGNEQYF.

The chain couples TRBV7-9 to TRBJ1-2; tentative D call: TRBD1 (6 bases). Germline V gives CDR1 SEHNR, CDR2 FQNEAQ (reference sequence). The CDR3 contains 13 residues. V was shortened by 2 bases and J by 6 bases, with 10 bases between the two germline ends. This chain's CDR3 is CASSLTAGDGYTF. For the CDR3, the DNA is TGTGCCAGCAGCTTAACGGCAGGGGATGGCTACACCTTC.

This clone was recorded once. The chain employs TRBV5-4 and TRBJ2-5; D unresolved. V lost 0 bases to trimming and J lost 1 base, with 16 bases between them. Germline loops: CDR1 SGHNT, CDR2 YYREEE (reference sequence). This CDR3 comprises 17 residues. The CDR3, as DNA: TGTGCCAGCAGCTTGGGGGCCGCGACTCATTTCCAAGAGACCCAGTACTTC. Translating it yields CASSLGAATHFQETQYF.

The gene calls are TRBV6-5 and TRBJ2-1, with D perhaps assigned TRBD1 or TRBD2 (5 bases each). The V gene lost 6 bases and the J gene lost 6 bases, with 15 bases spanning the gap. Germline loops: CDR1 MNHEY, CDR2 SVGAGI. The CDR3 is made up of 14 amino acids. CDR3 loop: CASRGDGPSNEQFF. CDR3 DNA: TGTGCCAGCAGGGGGGACGGACCCAGCAATGAGCAGTTCTTC.

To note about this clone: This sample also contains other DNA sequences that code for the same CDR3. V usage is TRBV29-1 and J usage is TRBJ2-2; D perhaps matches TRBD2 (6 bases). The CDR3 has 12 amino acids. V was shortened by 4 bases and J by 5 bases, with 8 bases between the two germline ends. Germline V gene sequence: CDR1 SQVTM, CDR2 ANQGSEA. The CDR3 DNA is TGCAGCGTTGGAGGGAGGACCGGGGAGCTGTTTTTT. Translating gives CSVGGRTGELFF.

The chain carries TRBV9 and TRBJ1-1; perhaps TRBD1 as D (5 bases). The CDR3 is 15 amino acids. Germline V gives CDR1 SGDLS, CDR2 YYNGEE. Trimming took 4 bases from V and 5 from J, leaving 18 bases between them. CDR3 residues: CASSPSSGRDTEAFF. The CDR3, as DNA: TGTGCCAGCAGCCCCTCGTCGGGCAGGGATACTGAAGCTTTCTTT.

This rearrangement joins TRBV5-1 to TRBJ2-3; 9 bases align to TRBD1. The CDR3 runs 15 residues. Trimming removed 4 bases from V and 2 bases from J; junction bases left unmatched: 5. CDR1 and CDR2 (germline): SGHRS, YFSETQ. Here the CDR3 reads CASSTGQGLTDTQYF. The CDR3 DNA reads TGCGCCAGCAGCACGGGACAGGGACTCACAGATACGCAGTATTTT.